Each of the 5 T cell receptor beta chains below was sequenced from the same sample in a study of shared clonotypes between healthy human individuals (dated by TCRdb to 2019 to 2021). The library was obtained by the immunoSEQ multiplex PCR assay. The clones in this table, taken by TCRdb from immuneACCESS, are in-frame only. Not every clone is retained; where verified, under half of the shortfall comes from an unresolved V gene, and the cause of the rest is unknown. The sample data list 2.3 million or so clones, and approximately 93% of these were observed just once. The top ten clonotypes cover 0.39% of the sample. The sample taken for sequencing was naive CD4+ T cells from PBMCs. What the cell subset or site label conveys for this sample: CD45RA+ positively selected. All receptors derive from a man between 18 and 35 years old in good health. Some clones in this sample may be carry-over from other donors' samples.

Here the CDR3 DNA reads TGCAGCGTTGTATGGGACGTTAGCGAAAAACTGTTTTTT. Amino acids: CSVVWDVSEKLFF. V and J are TRBV29-1 and TRBJ1-4; D is perhaps TRBD1 (5 bases). CDR1 and CDR2 from the germline V gene are SQVTM and ANQGSEA. V lost 4 bases to trimming and J lost 8 bases, with 14 bases between them. This CDR3 has 13 amino acids.

In nucleotides, the CDR3 is TGCGCCAGCAGCGACATTCAGGGGGATCAGGAAAAACTGTTTTTT. Translated: CASSDIQGDQEKLFF. The rearrangement joins TRBV5-1 to TRBJ1-4, with 7 bases lining up with TRBD1. V lost 4 bases to trimming and J lost 8 bases; unmatched junction nucleotides: 11. The CDR3 covers 15 residues. CDR1 is SGHRS and CDR2 is YFSETQ in the germline V gene.

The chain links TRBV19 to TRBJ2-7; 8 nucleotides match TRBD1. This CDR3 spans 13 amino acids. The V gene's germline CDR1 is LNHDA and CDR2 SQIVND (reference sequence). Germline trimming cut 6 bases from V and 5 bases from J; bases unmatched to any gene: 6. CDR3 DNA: TGTGCCAGTAGGAGACAGGGGTTCGACGAGCAGTACTTC. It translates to CASRRQGFDEQYF.

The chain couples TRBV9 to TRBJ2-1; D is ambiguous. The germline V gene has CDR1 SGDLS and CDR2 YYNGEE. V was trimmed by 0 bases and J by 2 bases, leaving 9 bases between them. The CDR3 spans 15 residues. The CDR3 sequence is CASSVGHMAYNEQFF. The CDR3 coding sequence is TGTGCCAGCAGCGTAGGTCATATGGCCTACAATGAGCAGTTCTTC.

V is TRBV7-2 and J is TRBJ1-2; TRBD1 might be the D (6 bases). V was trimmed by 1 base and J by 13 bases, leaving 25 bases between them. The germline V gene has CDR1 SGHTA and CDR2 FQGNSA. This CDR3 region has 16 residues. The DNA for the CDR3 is TGTGCCAGCAGCTTAGATCGGACAGATATATATGGCTACTGCACCTTC. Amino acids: CASSLDRTDIYGYCTF. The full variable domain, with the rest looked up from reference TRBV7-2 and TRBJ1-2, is GAGVSQSPSNKVTEKGKDVELRCDPISGHTALYWYRQSLGQGLEFLIYFQGNSAPDKSGLPSDRFSAERTGGSVSTLTIQRTQQEDSAVYLCASSLDRTDIYGYCTFGSGTRLTVV.